This T cell receptor (beta chain) was recovered during a study of T cell responses to AZD1222 COVID-19 vaccine. Points from the study as a whole: With two AZD1222 doses given, Spike-specific TCR breadth and depth both rose. In a largely white British group with more females than males, clonal diversity was possibly underestimated.

Only in-frame clones appear in the TCRdb table, and some are missing; sequencing was by immunoSEQ multiplex PCR. The sample comprises some 93,000 clones, roughly 90% of which are singletons, and about 12% rests with the top ten. In regard to this clone: Its antigen remains unidentified.

The CDR3 consists of 15 residues. The V end was cut by 4 bases, the J end by 2 bases, with 12 bases between. Germline lookup yields CDR1 MRHNA and CDR2 SNTAGT. Sequenced material: peripheral blood, taken 28 days after the second AZD1222 dose. The chain joins TRBV6-4 to TRBJ2-1; D remains unclear. This sequence was found in an adult who received the AZD1222 COVID-19 vaccine. The CDR3 DNA is TGTGCCAGCAGTGTAGACGGCAACCCCTACAATGAGCAGTTCTTC. Translating it yields CASSVDGNPYNEQFF.